This TCR beta chain comes out of a study of T cell responses to AZD1222 COVID-19 vaccine. V was pared by 5 bases and J by 0 bases, with 15 bases between. CDR1 and CDR2 (germline): SGHTA, FQGNSA. CDR3 length: 16 residues. Pooling of second doses given at about 4 or about 12 weeks was done. Here immunoSEQ multiplex PCR was the method, and the copy in TCRdb shows in-frame clones only, minus some. The data hold fewer than 65,000 clones, with 89% observed a single time. The rearrangement uses TRBV7-2 and TRBJ2-3; no firm D call. The starting material was peripheral blood, obtained 28 days after the second AZD1222 dose. The TCR comes from an adult who received the AZD1222 COVID-19 vaccine. The CDR3 loop is CASSTAIAVSTDTQYF. The CDR3 bases are TGTGCCAGCAGCACCGCTATAGCAGTTAGCACAGATACGCAGTATTTT.